This T cell receptor beta chain was retrieved from a study of blood T cell repertoires in COVID-19. Study overall: Donors in the United States, Italy and Spain gave samples during acute or convalescent COVID-19.

How the authors handled the data: Reference gene primer amplification yielded estimated nucleated cell counts. Method: immunoSEQ multiplex PCR; TCRdb's copy keeps in-frame clones and lacks some. Clone size and V and J calls were adopted from that table, with D and trimming inferred from the DNA. Seen here are about 70,000 clones, 88% observed once, and the top ten hold about 2.4%. Germline CDR1 is SGHRS and CDR2 is YFSETQ. The V and J ends lost 3 bases and 7 bases, in that order; junction bases with no gene match: 4. The CDR3 has 15 residues. Specimen: peripheral blood. This chain links TRBV5-1 with TRBJ2-1; 13 bases are shared with TRBD2. The TCR originated in a human donor in a cohort sampled during active COVID-19. CDR3 DNA sequence: TGCGCCAGCAGCTACGGGACTAGCGGGACAAATGAGCAGTTCTTC. This gives the protein CASSYGTSGTNEQFF.